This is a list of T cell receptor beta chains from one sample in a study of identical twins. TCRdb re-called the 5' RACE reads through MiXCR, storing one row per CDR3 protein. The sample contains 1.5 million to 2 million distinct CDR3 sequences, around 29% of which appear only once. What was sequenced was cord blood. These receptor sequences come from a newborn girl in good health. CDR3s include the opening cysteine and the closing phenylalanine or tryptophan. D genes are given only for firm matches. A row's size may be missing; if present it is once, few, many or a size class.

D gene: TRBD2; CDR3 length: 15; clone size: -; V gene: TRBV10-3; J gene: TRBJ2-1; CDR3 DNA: TGTGCCATCAGGGACCTAGCGGGAGCGTACAATGAGCAGTTCTTC; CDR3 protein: CAIRDLAGAYNEQFF
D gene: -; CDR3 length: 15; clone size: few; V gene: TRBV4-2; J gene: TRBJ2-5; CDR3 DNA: TGTGCCAGCAGCCAAGATGGTAATGGTAAAGAGACCCAGTACTTC; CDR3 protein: CASSQDGNGKETQYF
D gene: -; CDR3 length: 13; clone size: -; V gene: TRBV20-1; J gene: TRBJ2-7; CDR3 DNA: TGCAGTGCTCCCGGGACACCCCTGAAGGAGCAGTACTTC; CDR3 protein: CSAPGTPLKEQYF
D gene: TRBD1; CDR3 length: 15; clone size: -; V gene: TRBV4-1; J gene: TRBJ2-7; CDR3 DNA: TGCGCCAGCAGCCGGCCTGACAGGGAAGCCTACGAGCAGTACTTC; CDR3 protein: CASSRPDREAYEQYF
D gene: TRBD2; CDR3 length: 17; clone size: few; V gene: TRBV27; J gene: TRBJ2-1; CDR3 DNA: TGTGCCAGCAGTCCCCCCTTAGCGGGGGCCTCCTACAATGAGCAGTTCTTC; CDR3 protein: CASSPPLAGASYNEQFF
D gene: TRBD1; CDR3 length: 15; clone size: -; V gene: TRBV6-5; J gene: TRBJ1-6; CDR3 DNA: TGTGCCAGCAGTTACGAAGGGGGCCGTAATTCACCCCTCCACTTT; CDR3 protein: CASSYEGGRNSPLHF
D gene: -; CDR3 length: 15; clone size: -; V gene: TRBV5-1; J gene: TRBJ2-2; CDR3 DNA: TGCGCCAGCAGCTTGCCCCCGGGGGCCACCGGGGAGCTGTTTTTT; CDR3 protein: CASSLPPGATGELFF
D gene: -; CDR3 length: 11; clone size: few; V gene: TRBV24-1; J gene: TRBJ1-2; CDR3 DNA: TGTGCCACCAGTCGCAACTATGGCTACACCTTC; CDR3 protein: CATSRNYGYTF
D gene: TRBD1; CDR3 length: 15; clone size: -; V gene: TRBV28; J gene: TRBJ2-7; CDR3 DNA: TGTGCCAGCAGTGCCCGCGGACAGGCTAGCCACAAGCAGTACTTC; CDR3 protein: CASSARGQASHKQYF
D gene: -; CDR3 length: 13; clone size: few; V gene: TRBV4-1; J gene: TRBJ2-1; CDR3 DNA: TGCGCCAGCAGCCACCTCTTCGGGGGTGAGCAGTTCTTC; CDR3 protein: CASSHLFGGEQFF
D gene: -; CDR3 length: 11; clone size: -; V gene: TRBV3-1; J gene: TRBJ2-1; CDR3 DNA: TGTGCCAGCAGCCAAGAGCTGCGCCAGTTCTTC; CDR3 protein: CASSQELRQFF
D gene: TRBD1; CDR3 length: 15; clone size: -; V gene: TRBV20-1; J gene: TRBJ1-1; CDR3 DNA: TGCAGTGCTCCCGGGACAGGGGGGCGGTACACTGAAGCTTTCTTT; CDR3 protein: CSAPGTGGRYTEAFF
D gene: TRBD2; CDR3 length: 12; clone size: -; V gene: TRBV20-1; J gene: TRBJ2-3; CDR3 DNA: TGCAGTGCTAGGCGGGGGGGAGTTACGCAGTATTTT; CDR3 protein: CSARRGGVTQYF